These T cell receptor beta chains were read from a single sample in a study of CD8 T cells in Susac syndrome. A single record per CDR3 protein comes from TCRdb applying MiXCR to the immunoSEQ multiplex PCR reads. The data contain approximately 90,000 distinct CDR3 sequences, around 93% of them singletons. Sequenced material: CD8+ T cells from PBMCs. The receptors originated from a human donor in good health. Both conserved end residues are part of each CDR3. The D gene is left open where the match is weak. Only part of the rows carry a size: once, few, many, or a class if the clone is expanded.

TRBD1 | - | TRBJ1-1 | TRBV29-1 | TGCAGCGTTTGGACAGGGACTGAAGCTTTCTTT | CSVWTGTEAFF
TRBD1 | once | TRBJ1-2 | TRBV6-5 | TGTGCCAGCAGTTACCAGGACAGGGCGGATGGCTACACCTTC | CASSYQDRADGYTF
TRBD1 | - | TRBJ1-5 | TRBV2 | TGTGCCAGCAGTCGGACAGGGTATCCTCAGCCCCAGCATTTT | CASSRTGYPQPQHF
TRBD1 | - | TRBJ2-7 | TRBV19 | TGTGCCAGTAGTATAGGACAGGGGGCCTACGAGCAGTACTTC | CASSIGQGAYEQYF
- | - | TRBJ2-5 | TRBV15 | TGTGCCACCAGCAGAGACAACAGGGCCGGGGTGACCCAGTACTTC | CATSRDNRAGVTQYF
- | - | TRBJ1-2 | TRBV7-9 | TGTGCCAGCAGCTTAGGGGGGCCCCATGGCTACACCTTC | CASSLGGPHGYTF
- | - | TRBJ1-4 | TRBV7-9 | TGTGCCAGCAGCTTATGGGGGAAAGGTGGTGAAAAACTGTTTTTT | CASSLWGKGGEKLFF
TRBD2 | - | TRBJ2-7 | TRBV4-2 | TGTGCCAGCAGCCAAGAGCGGGGGGGCTCCTACGAGCAGTACTTC | CASSQERGGSYEQYF
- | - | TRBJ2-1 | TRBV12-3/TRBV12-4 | TGTGCCAGCCTGCACCCGGAGAGCTCCTACAATGAGCAGTTCTTC | CASLHPESSYNEQFF
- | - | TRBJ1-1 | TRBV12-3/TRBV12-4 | TGTGCCAGCAGGAATATAGACAGTAACACTGAAGCTTTCTTT | CASRNIDSNTEAFF
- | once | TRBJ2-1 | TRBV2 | TGTGCCAGCTATAGCGTTTACAATGAGCAGTTCTTC | CASYSVYNEQFF
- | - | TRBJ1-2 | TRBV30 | TGTGCCTGGAGTGATCCGACGGTTAACTATGGCTACACCTTC | CAWSDPTVNYGYTF
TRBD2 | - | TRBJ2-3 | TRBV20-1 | TGCAGTGCAGGGACTAGCGGGGGGTCCGGCACAGATACGCAGTATTTT | CSAGTSGGSGTDTQYF
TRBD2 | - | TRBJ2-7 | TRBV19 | TGTGCCAGTAGTGAAACTAGCGGGGTCTACGAGCAGTACTTC | CASSETSGVYEQYF
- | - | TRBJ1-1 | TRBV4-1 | TGCGCCAGCAGCCAAGCTCCAGGGACCACTGAAGCTTTCTTT | CASSQAPGTTEAFF
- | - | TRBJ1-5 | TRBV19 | TGTGCCAGTAGCGTTCGGGACACCAATCAGCCCCAGCATTTT | CASSVRDTNQPQHF
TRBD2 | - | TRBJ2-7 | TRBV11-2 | TGTGCCAGCAGCTTCTGGACTAGCGCCGTCGATAGGGACTTC | CASSFWTSAVDRDF
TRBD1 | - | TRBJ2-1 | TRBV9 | TGTGCCAGCAGCGTAGAGGTGGGGACAGTATACAATGAGCAGTTCTTC | CASSVEVGTVYNEQFF
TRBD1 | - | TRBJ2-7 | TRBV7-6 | TGTGCCAGCAGCTTACGGACAGGCGACAGCTACGAGCAGTACTTC | CASSLRTGDSYEQYF
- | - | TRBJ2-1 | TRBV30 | TGTGCCTGGAGTATAGATCGCTCCTACAATGAGCAGTTCTTC | CAWSIDRSYNEQFF